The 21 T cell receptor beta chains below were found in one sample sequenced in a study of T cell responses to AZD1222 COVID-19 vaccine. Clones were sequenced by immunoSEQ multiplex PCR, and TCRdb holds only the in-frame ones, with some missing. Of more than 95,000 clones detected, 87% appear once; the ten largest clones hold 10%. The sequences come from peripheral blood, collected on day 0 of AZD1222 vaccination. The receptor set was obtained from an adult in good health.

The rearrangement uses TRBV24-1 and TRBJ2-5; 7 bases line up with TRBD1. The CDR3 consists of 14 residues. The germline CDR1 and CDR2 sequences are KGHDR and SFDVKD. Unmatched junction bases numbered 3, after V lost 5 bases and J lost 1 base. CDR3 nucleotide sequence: TGTGCCACCAGTGGGACAGGCTTCCAAGAGACCCAGTACTTC. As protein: CATSGTGFQETQYF.

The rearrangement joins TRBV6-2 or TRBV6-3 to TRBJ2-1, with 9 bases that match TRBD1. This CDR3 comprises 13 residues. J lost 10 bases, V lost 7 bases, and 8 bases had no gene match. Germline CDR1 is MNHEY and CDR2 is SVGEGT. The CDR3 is CASTPDRGGEQFF. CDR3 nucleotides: TGTGCCAGCACCCCGGACAGGGGCGGAGAGCAGTTCTTC.

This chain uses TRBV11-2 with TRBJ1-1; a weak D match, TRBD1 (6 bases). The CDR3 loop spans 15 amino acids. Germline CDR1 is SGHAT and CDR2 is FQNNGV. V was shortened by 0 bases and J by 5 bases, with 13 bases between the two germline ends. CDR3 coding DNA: TGTGCCAGCAGCTTAGACAGGGGCCGGTGGACTGAAGCTTTCTTT. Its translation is CASSLDRGRWTEAFF. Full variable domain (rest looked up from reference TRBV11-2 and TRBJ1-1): EAGVAQSPRYKIIEKRQSVAFWCNPISGHATLYWYQQILGQGPKLLIQFQNNGVVDDSQLPKDRFSAERLKGVDSTLKIQPAKLEDSAVYLCASSLDRGRWTEAFFGQGTRLTVV.

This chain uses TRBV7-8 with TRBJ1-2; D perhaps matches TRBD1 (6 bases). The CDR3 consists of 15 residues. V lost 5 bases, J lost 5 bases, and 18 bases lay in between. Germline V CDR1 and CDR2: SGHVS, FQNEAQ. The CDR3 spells CASSAIRGSGYGYTF. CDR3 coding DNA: TGTGCCAGCAGCGCGATCAGGGGTTCAGGGTATGGCTACACCTTC.

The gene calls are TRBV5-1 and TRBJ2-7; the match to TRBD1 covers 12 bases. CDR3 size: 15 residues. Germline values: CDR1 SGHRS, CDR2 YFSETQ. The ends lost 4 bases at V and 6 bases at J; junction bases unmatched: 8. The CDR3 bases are TGCGCCAGCAGCCAGACGGGACAGGGGGCGGGCGAGCAGTACTTC. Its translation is CASSQTGQGAGEQYF.

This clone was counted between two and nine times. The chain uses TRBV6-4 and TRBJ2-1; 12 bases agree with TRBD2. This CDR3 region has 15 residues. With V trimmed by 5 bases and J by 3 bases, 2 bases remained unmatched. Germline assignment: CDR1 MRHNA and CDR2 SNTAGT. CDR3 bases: TGTGCCAGCAGTTCTAGCGGGGGGGGCTACAATGAGCAGTTCTTC. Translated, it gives CASSSSGGGYNEQFF.

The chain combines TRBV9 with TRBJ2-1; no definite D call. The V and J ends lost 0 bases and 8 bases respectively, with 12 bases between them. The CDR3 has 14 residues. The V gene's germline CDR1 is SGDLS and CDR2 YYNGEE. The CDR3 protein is CASSVVGSWDEQFF. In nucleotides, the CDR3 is TGTGCCAGCAGCGTAGTTGGTAGCTGGGATGAGCAGTTCTTC.

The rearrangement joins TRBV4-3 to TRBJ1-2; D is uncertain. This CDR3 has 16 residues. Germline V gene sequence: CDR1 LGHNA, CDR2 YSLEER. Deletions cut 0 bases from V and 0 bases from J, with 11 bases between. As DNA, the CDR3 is TGCGCCAGCAGCCAAGACGTGGTGGGCCCTAACTATGGCTACACCTTC. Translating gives CASSQDVVGPNYGYTF.

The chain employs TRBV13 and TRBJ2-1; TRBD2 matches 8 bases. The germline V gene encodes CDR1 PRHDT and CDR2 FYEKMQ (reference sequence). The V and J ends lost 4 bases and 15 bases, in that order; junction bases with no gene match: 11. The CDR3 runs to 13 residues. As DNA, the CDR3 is TGTGCCAGCAGCTCCGTCCTTGGGACTAGTGCGTTCTTC. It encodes CASSSVLGTSAFF.

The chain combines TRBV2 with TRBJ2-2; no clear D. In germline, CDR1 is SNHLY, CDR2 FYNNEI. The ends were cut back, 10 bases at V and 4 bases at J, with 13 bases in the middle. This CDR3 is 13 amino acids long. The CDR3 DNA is TGTGCCATCTCGGACCGCGTCACCGGGGAGCTGTTTTTT. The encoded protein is CAISDRVTGELFF.

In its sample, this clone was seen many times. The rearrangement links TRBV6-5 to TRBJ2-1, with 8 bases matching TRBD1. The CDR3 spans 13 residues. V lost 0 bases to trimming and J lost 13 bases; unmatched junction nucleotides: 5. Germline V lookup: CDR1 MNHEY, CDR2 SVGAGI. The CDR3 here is CASSYSRGTGQFF. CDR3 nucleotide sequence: TGTGCCAGCAGTTACTCGAGAGGGACAGGCCAGTTCTTC.

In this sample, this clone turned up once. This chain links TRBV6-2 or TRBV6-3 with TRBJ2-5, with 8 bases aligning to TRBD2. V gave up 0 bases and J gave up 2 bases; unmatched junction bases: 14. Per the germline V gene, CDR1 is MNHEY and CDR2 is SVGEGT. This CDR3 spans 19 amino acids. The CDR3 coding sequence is TGTGCCAGCAGTTACTCACGTTCAACTAGCGGAGGACGTCAAGAGACCCAGTACTTC. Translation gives CASSYSRSTSGGRQETQYF.

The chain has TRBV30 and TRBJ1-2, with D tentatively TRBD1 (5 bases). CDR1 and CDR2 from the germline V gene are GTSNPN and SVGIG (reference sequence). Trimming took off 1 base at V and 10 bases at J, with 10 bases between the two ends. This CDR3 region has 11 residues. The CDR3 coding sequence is TGTGCCTGGAGTGGGAGACAGATCTACACCTTC. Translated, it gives CAWSGRQIYTF. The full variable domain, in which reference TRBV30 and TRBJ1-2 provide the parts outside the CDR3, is SQTIHQWPATLVQPVGSPLSLECTVEGTSNPNLYWYRQAAGRGLQLLFYSVGIGQISSEVPQNLSASRPQDRQFILSSKKLLLSDSGFYLCAWSGRQIYTFGSGTRLTVV.

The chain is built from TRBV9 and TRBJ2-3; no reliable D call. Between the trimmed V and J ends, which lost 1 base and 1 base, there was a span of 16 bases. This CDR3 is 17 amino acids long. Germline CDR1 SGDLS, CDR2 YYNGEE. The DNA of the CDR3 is TGTGCCAGCAGCGTACGTTCGGGCGTAGGAGGCACAGATACGCAGTATTTT. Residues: CASSVRSGVGGTDTQYF.

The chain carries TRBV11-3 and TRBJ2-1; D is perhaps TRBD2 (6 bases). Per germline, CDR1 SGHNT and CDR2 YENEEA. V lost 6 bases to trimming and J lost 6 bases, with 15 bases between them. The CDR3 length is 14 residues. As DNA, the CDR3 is TGTGCCAGCAGTGGTCTTTGGGGAGGCAATGAGCAGTTCTTC. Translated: CASSGLWGGNEQFF.

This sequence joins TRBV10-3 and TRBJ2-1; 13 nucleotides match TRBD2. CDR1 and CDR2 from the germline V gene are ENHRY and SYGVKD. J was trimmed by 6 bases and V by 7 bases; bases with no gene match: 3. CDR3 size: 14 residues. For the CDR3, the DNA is TGTGCCATCACGCGGACTAGCGGGAGCAATGAGCAGTTCTTC. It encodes CAITRTSGSNEQFF.

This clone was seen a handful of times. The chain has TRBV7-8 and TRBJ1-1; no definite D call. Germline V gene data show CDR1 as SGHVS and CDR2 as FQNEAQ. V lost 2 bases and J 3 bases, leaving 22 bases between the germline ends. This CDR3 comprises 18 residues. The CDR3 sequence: CASSLRPGPGQKYTEAFF. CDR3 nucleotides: TGTGCCAGCAGCTTACGCCCAGGTCCGGGCCAAAAATACACTGAAGCTTTCTTT.

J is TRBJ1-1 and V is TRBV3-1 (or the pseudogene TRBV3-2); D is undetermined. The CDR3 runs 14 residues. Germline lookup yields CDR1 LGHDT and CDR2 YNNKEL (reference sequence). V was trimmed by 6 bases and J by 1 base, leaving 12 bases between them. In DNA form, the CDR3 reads TGTGCCAGCAGAGAGGAGGCGGGGAACACTGAAGCTTTCTTT. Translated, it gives CASREEAGNTEAFF.

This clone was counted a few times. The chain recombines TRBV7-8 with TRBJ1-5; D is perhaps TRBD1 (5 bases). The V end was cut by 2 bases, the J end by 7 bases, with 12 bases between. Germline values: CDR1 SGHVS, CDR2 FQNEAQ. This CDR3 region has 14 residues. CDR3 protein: CASSLSPGAQPQHF. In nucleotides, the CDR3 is TGTGCCAGCAGCTTATCCCCTGGGGCCCAGCCCCAGCATTTT.

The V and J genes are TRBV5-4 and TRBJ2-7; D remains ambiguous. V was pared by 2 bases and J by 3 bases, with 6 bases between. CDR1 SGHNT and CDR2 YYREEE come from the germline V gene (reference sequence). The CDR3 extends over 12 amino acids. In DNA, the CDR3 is TGTGCCAGCAGCTTAAACCTCTACGAGCAGTACTTC. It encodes CASSLNLYEQYF.

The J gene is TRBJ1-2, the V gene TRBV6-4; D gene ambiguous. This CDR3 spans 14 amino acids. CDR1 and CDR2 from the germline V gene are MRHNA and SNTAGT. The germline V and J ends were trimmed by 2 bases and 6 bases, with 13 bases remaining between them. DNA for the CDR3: TGTGCCAGCAGTGACCCGGACCGATCACATGGCTACACCTTC. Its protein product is CASSDPDRSHGYTF.